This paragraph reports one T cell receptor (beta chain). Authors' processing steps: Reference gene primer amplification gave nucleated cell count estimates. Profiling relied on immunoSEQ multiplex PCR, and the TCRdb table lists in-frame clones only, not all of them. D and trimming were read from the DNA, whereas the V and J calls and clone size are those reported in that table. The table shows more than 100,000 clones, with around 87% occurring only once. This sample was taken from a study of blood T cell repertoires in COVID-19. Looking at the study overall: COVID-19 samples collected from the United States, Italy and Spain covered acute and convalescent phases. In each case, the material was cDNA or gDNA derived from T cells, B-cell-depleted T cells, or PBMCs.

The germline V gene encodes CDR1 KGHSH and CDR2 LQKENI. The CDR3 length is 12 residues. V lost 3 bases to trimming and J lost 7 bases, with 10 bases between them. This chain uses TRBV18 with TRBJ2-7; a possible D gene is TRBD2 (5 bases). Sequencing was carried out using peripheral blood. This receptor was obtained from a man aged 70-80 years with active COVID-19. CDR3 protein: CASSPNGGEQYF. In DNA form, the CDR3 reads TGTGCCAGCTCACCGAACGGAGGTGAGCAGTACTTC.